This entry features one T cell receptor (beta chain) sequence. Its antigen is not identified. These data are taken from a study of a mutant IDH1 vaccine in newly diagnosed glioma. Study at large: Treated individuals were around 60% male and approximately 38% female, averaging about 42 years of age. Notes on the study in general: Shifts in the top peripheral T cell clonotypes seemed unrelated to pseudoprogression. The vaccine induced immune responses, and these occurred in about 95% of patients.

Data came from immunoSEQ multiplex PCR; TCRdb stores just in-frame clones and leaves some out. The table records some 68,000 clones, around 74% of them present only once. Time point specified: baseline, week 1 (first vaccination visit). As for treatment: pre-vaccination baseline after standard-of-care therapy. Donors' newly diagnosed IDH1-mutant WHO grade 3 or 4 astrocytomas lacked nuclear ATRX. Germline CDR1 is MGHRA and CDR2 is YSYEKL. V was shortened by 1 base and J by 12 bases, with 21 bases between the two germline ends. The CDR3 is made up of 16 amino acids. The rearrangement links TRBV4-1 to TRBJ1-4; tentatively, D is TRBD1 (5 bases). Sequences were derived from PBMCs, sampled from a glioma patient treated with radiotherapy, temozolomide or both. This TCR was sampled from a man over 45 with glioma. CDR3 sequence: CASSQGETPAPGELFF. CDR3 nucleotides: TGCGCCAGCAGCCAAGGGGAGACCCCTGCCCCGGGGGAACTGTTTTTT.